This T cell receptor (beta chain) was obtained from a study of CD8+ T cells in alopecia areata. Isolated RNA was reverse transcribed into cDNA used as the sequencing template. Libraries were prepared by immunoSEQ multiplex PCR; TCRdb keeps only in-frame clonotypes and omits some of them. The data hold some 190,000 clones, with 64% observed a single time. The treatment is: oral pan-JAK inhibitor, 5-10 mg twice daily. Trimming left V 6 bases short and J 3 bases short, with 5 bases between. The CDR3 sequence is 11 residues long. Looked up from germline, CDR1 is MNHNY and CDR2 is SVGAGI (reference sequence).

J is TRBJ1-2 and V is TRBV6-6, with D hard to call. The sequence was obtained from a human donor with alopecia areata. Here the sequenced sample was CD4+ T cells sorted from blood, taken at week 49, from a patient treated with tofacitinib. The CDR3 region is CASSSDYGYTF. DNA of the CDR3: TGTGCCAGCAGCTCAGACTATGGCTACACCTTC.